Shown below are 22 T cell receptor beta chains from a single sample sequenced in a study of technical replicates of blood from a handful of donors. TCRdb keeps only in-frame clones here, not all; method: immunoSEQ multiplex PCR. The sample holds some 11,000 clones, 60% to 80% seen once. The sample was PBMCs. All receptors come from a human donor in good health.

The chain has TRBV2 and TRBJ2-5, with D maybe TRBD1 (6 bases). The CDR3 loop spans 16 amino acids. V lost 6 bases and J lost 5, with 22 bases in between. The germline CDR1 and CDR2 sequences are SNHLY and FYNNEI. The CDR3 spells CASRDPGQMFSETQYF. CDR3 sequence (DNA): TGTGCCAGCAGGGACCCGGGACAAATGTTCTCGGAGACCCAGTACTTC.

CDR3 coding DNA: TGCGCCAGCAGCTACAGCGGAAGCTCCTACGAGCAGTACTTC. Its translation: CASSYSGSSYEQYF. J is TRBJ2-7 and V is TRBV4-1, with a tentative D call TRBD2 (5 bases). CDR3 length equals 14 residues. Trimming pared 5 bases from V and 0 bases from J, leaving 11 bases between. Germline assignment: CDR1 MGHRA and CDR2 YSYEKL.

V and J are TRBV25-1 and TRBJ2-7, with 9 bases aligning to TRBD1. Losses at the gene ends were 6 bases for V and 2 bases for J; bases not matched to a gene: 2. Germline CDR1 reads MGHDK; CDR2 reads SYGVNS. This CDR3 spans 13 amino acids. CDR3 sequence reads: CASSRQGAYEQYF. DNA for the CDR3: TGTGCCAGCAGCAGACAGGGGGCCTACGAGCAGTACTTC.

The J gene is TRBJ2-3, the V gene TRBV30; TRBD1 matches 11 bases. The J segment lost 2 bases and the V segment lost 1 base, leaving 2 bases of the junction unmatched. Per the germline V gene, CDR1 is GTSNPN and CDR2 is SVGIG (reference sequence). The CDR3 has 15 residues. The CDR3 reads CAWSGTGGFTDTQYF. The CDR3 nucleotides read TGTGCCTGGAGTGGGACAGGGGGCTTCACAGATACGCAGTATTTT. The whole variable domain, remainder taken from reference TRBV30 and TRBJ2-3, is SQTIHQWPATLVQPVGSPLSLECTVEGTSNPNLYWYRQAAGRGLQLLFYSVGIGQISSEVPQNLSASRPQDRQFILSSKKLLLSDSGFYLCAWSGTGGFTDTQYFGPGTRLTVL.

In this sample, this clone turned up a few times. The chain recombines TRBV28 with TRBJ1-4, with 9 bases fitting TRBD1. V lost 4 bases, J lost 4 bases, and 4 bases stayed unmatched. Germline CDR1 reads MDHEN; CDR2 reads SYDVKM. CDR3 size: 15 residues. Written as DNA, the CDR3 is TGTGCCAGCAGTTATACAGGGGGCGTTAATGAAAAACTGTTTTTT. Translated, it gives CASSYTGGVNEKLFF.

This chain connects TRBV25-1 to TRBJ2-1; no definite D call. The germline gives CDR1 MGHDK, CDR2 SYGVNS. This CDR3 comprises 13 residues. V gave up 1 base and J gave up 9 bases, with 10 bases separating them. The CDR3: CASSESPPSEQFF. Written as DNA, the CDR3 is TGTGCCAGCAGTGAATCCCCCCCGAGTGAGCAGTTCTTC.

This chain links TRBV2 with TRBJ1-4; no clear D. Looked up from germline, CDR1 is SNHLY and CDR2 is FYNNEI. The V end was cut by 2 bases, the J end by 0 bases, with 19 bases between. The CDR3 has 19 residues. CDR3 coding DNA: TGTGCCAGCAGTGAAAACCCCGGCGGGGTCGGTGCAACTAATGAAAAACTGTTTTTT. Its protein is CASSENPGGVGATNEKLFF.

This clone was seen a single time. V gene TRBV10-2 combines with J gene TRBJ1-5; tentative D call: TRBD1 (5 bases). The CDR3 consists of 13 residues. The V gene lost 4 bases and the J gene lost 4 bases, with 8 bases spanning the gap. The V gene's germline CDR1 is WSHSY and CDR2 SAAADI. The DNA of the CDR3 is TGCGCCAGCAGTGGGGACTTGAATCAGCCCCAGCATTTT. Protein sequence: CASSGDLNQPQHF.

The chain combines TRBV7-8 with TRBJ2-5; D unresolved. This CDR3 is built from 12 residues. The germline V gene has CDR1 SGHVS and CDR2 FQNEAQ. The V end was cut by 6 bases, the J end by 8 bases, with 13 bases between. As DNA, the CDR3 is TGTGCCAGCAGTCCCCCACAGAGAACCCAGTACTTC. Encoded protein: CASSPPQRTQYF. Full variable domain (outside the CDR3, taken from reference TRBV7-8 and TRBJ2-5): GAGVSQSPRYKVAKRGQDVALRCDPISGHVSLFWYQQALGQGPEFLTYFQNEAQLDKSGLPSDRFFAERPEGSVSTLKIQRTQQEDSAVYLCASSPPQRTQYFGPGTRLLVL.

This clone turned up a few times. V gene TRBV6-1 combines with J gene TRBJ2-7, with 8 bases lining up with TRBD1. The CDR3 spans 15 residues. Germline V gives CDR1 MNHNS, CDR2 SASEGT. The V segment lost 6 bases and the J segment 0 bases; nucleotides outside the gene matches: 7. CDR3 bases: TGTGCCAGCAGACTGAACAGGGGGAGCTCCTACGAGCAGTACTTC. Translated: CASRLNRGSSYEQYF.

This sequence joins TRBV10-3 and TRBJ2-7, with 11 bases aligning to TRBD1. The junction had 6 bases not matched to a gene; V was cut back by 4 bases and J by 4 bases. The CDR3 is 15 amino acids. The V gene's germline CDR1 is ENHRY and CDR2 SYGVKD. As DNA, the CDR3 is TGTGCCATCAGTGGCCTCGGGACAGGGGGTTACGAGCAGTACTTC. Protein product: CAISGLGTGGYEQYF.

The gene calls are TRBV4-2 and TRBJ1-4; D unclear. Germline values: CDR1 LGHNA, CDR2 YNFKEQ. The V and J ends lost 0 bases and 7 bases respectively, with 15 bases between them. The CDR3 is 16 amino acids. As DNA, the CDR3 is TGTGCCAGCAGCCAAGATGTCGGCCAAGGAGTTGAAAAACTGTTTTTT. Translating gives CASSQDVGQGVEKLFF.

The chain has TRBV2 and TRBJ1-3, with TRBD1 matching over 7 bases. The trim removed 2 bases at V and 4 bases at J, leaving 5 bases unmatched. The CDR3 length is 15 residues. Germline V gene sequence: CDR1 SNHLY, CDR2 FYNNEI. This CDR3 is CASSEQGGKGNTIYF. DNA for the CDR3: TGTGCCAGCAGTGAACAGGGGGGCAAAGGAAACACCATATATTTT.

The rearrangement joins TRBV5-4 to TRBJ2-3; D perhaps matches TRBD2 (5 bases). Looked up from germline, CDR1 is SGHNT and CDR2 is YYREEE (reference sequence). The CDR3 contains 17 residues. The V end lost 4 bases, the J end lost 2 bases, and 20 bases lay between the germline ends. CDR3 DNA: TGTGCCAGCAGCAATCTTGCGACTGTGGAGGCCACAGATACGCAGTATTTT. Amino acid sequence: CASSNLATVEATDTQYF.

This clone has a single count. The rearrangement joins TRBV29-1 to TRBJ2-7; 14 nucleotides agree with TRBD2. The CDR3 loop spans 17 amino acids. Germline assignment: CDR1 SQVTM and CDR2 ANQGSEA. Germline trimming cut 4 bases from V and 4 bases from J; bases unmatched to any gene: 12. The CDR3 DNA reads TGCAGCGTTGGAGGGACTAGCGGGAGTCACCTGGGTTACGAGCAGTACTTC. Its translation: CSVGGTSGSHLGYEQYF.

V usage is TRBV25-1 and J usage is TRBJ2-1; 10 bases line up with TRBD2. Trimming removed 1 base from V and 0 bases from J; junction bases left unmatched: 6. The CDR3 is 18 amino acids. CDR1 and CDR2 from the germline V gene are MGHDK and SYGVNS. The CDR3 coding sequence is TGTGCCAGCAGTGAATGGGGGACTAGCGAGAGCTCCTACAATGAGCAGTTCTTC. Its translation is CASSEWGTSESSYNEQFF.

The genes are TRBV6-5 and TRBJ1-5; 8 bases align to TRBD1. After removal of 5 bases from V and 3 bases from J, the junction contained 6 bases not matched to a gene. This CDR3 region has 15 residues. Germline V gene data show CDR1 as MNHEY and CDR2 as SVGAGI. The CDR3 DNA reads as TGTGCCAGCAGTCAATACAGGGGGAACAATCAGCCCCAGCATTTT. Its translation is CASSQYRGNNQPQHF.

This clone was recorded once. The V gene is TRBV5-1, the J gene TRBJ2-1; a possible D gene is TRBD2 (6 bases). V lost 4 bases, J lost 7 bases, and 21 bases lay in between. The germline V gene has CDR1 SGHRS and CDR2 YFSETQ. CDR3 length: 16 amino acids. CDR3 bases: TGCGCCAGCAGCCCTTCGGGGGAATATGGATTGAATGAGCAGTTCTTC. Its protein product is CASSPSGEYGLNEQFF.

The chain uses TRBV5-1 and TRBJ2-6; tentatively, D is TRBD1 (5 bases). Germline V gene data show CDR1 as SGHRS and CDR2 as YFSETQ. V lost 3 bases and J lost 1, with 5 bases in between. The CDR3 is made up of 14 amino acids. The CDR3 here is CASSSGSGANVLTF. CDR3 nucleotides: TGCGCCAGCAGCTCAGGGTCTGGGGCCAACGTCCTGACTTTC.

CDR3 amino acids: CASVGSTSGDPNEQFF. The CDR3 nucleotides are TGTGCCAGCGTGGGGTCCACTAGCGGGGACCCCAATGAGCAGTTCTTC. This chain connects TRBV27 to TRBJ2-1; 10 nucleotides agree with TRBD2. Per the germline V gene, CDR1 is MNHEY and CDR2 is SMNVEV (reference sequence). Germline trimming cut 8 bases from V and 6 bases from J; bases unmatched to any gene: 13. The CDR3 loop spans 16 amino acids.

The chain recombines TRBV12-5 with TRBJ2-1; D might be TRBD2 (6 bases). The CDR3 is 17 residues long. Per the germline V gene, CDR1 is LGHNT and CDR2 is FRNRAP. Trimming took off 0 bases at V and 9 bases at J, with 21 bases between the two ends. DNA of the CDR3: TGTGCTAGTGGTTTGGTACTGTCCGGGAGTCGTAGTCGTGAGCAGTTCTTC. Protein sequence: CASGLVLSGSRSREQFF.

The CDR3: CSVARTGFDTEAFF. The DNA of the CDR3 is TGCAGCGTTGCCCGGACAGGGTTTGATACTGAAGCTTTCTTT. The chain links TRBV29-1 to TRBJ1-1, with 8 nucleotides matching TRBD1. Germline CDR1 reads SQVTM; CDR2 reads ANQGSEA. Unmatched junction bases numbered 9, after V lost 4 bases and J lost 5 bases. CDR3 length equals 14 residues. Combining the CDR3 with reference TRBV29-1 and TRBJ1-1 gives the whole variable domain SAVISQKPSRDICQRGTSLTIQCQVDSQVTMMFWYRQQPGQSLTLIATANQGSEATYESGFVIDKFPISRPNLTFSTLTVSNMSPEDSSIYLCSVARTGFDTEAFFGQGTRLTVV.